This T cell receptor (beta chain) was recovered during a study of molecular identifiers for immune sequencing clone quantification. Notes on the study in general: Identical TCR molecules can share a barcode, and this sharing could underestimate highly expanded clone sizes. Jurkat TCR RNA from one cell was spiked into approximately 930,000 naive cells, and it was reportedly detectable there.

As previously described, bulk TCR libraries were made using listed TCR primers. A single record per CDR3 protein comes from TCRdb applying MiXCR to the PCR reads. This table has about 640,000 distinct CDR3 sequences, just under 20% appearing once. The CDR3 length is 14 residues. Germline assignment: CDR1 SGDLS and CDR2 YYNGEE. V dropped 5 bases and J dropped 4; count of bases not matched to a gene: 9. With regard to this clonotype: The target antigen is unknown.

A CD8+CD4-CCR7+CD45RA+ phenotype served as the sorting definition for naive CD8 T cells. The sample was naive CD8+ T cells from blood, with Jurkat cell RNA spiked in. The subset: FACS-sorted CD8+CD4-CCR7+CD45RA+ naive T cells. The gene calls are TRBV9 and TRBJ2-7; 7 positions match TRBD1. This clonotype was obtained from a human donor in good health. Some libraries in this study had Jurkat cell RNA spiked in. The CDR3 nucleotides read TGTGCCAGCAGACCTGCTGGGGGACAGTACGAGCAGTACTTC. This encodes CASRPAGGQYEQYF. Using reference TRBV9 and TRBJ2-7 for the parts outside the CDR3, the full variable domain is DSGVTQTPKHLITATGQRVTLRCSPRSGDLSVYWYQQSLDQGLQFLIQYYNGEERAKGNILERFSAQQFPDLHSELNLSSLELGDSALYFCASRPAGGQYEQYFGPGTRLTVT.